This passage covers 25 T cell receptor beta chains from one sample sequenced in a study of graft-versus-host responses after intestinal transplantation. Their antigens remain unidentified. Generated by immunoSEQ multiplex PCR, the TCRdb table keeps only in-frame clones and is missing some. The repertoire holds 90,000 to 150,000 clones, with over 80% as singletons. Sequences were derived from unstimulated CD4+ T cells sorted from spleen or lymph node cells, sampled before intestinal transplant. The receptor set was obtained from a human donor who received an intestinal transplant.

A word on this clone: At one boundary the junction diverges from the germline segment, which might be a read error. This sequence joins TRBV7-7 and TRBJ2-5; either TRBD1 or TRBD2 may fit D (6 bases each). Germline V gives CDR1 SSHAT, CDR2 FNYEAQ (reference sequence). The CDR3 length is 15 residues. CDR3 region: CASSLGGTGRETQYF. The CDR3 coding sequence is TGTGCTAGCAGCTTAGGTGGAACAGGGAGGGAGACCCAGTACTTC.

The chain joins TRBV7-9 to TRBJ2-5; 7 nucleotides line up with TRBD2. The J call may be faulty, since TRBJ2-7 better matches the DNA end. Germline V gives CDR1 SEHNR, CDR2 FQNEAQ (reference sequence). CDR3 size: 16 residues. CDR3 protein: CASSLALAGLTYEQYF. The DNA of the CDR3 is TGTGCCAGCAGCTTAGCTTTAGCGGGTTTAACCTACGAGCAGTACTTC.

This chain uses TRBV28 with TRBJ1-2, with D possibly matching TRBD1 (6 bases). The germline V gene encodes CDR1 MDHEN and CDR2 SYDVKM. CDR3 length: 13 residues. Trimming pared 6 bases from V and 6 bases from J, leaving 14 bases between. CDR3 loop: CASSQGTRDGYTF. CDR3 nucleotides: TGTGCCAGCAGCCAGGGGACAAGAGATGGCTACACCTTC.

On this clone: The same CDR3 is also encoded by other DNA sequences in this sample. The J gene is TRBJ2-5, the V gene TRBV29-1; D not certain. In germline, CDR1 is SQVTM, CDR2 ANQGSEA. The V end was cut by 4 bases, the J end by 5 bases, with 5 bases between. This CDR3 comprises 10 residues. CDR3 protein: CSVGGETQYF. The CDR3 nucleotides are TGCAGCGTTGGTGGGGAGACCCAGTACTTC.

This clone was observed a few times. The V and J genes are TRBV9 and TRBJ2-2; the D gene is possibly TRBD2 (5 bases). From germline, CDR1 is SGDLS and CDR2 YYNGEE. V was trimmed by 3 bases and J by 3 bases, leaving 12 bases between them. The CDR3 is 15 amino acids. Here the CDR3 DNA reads TGTGCCAGCAGCGGAACTAGTATCGACACCGGGGAGCTGTTTTTT. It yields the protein CASSGTSIDTGELFF.

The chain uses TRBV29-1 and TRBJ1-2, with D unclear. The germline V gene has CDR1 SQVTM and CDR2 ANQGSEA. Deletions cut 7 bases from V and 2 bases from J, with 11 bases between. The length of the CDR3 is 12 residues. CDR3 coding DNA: TGCAGCGCTGGCGGAGCAAACTATGGCTACACCTTC. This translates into CSAGGANYGYTF.

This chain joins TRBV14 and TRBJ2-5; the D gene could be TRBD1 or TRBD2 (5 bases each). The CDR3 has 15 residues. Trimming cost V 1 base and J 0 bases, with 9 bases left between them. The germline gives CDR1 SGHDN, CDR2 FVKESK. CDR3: CASSQGRGYQETQYF. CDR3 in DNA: TGTGCCAGCAGCCAAGGCCGGGGCTACCAAGAGACCCAGTACTTC.

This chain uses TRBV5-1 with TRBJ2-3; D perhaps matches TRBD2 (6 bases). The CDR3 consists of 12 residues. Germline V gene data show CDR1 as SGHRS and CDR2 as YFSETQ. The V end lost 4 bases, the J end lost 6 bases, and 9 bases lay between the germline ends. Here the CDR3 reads CASSAEGDTQYF. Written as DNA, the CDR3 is TGCGCCAGCAGCGCGGAGGGGGATACGCAGTATTTT. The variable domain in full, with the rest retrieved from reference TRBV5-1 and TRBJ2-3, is KAGVTQTPRYLIKTRGQQVTLSCSPISGHRSVSWYQQTPGQGLQFLFEYFSETQRNKGNFPGRFSGRQFSNSRSEMNVSTLELGDSALYLCASSAEGDTQYFGPGTRLTVL.

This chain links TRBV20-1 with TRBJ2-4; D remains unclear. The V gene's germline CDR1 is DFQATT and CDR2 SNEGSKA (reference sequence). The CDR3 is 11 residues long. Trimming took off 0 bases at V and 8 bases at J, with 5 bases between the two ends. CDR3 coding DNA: TGCAGTGCTAGAGATCGGCACATTCAGTACTTC. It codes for CSARDRHIQYF.

This CDR3 reads CARGPVPQPINYGYTF. The DNA of the CDR3 is TGTGCCAGAGGTCCTGTTCCTCAACCAATTAACTATGGCTACACCTTC. V and J are TRBV7-9 and TRBJ1-2; no firm D call. The germline gives CDR1 SEHNR, CDR2 FQNEAQ (reference sequence). This CDR3 has 16 amino acids. V lost 9 bases, J lost 1 base, and 21 bases lay in between.

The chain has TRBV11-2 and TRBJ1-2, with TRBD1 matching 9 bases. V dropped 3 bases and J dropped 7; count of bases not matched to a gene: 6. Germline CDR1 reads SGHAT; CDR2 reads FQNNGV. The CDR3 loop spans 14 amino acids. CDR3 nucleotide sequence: TGTGCCAGCAGCTTGGGACAGGGTGGCTTTGGCTACACCTTC. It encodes CASSLGQGGFGYTF.

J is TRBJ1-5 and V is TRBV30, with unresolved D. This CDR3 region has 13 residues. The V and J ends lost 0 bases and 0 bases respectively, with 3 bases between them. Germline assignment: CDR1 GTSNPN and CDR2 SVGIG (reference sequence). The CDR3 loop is CAWSVNSNQPQHF. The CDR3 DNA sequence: TGTGCCTGGAGTGTCAATAGCAATCAGCCCCAGCATTTT.

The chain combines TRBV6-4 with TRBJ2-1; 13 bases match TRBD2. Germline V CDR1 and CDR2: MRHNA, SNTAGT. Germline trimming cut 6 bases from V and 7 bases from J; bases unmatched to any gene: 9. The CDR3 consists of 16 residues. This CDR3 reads CASSVLAGGLRNEQFF. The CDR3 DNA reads TGTGCCAGCAGCGTACTAGCGGGAGGGTTGAGGAATGAGCAGTTCTTC.

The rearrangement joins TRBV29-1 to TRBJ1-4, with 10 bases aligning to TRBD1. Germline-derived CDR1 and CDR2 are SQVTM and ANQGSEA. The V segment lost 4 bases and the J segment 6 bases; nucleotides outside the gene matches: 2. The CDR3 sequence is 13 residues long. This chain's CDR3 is CSVGGTGDEKLFF. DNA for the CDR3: TGCAGCGTTGGCGGGACAGGGGATGAAAAACTGTTTTTT.

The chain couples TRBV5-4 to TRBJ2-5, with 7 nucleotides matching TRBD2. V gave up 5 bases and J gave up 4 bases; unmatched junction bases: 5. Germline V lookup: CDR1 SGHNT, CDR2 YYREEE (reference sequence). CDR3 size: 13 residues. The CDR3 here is CASRGASGETQYF. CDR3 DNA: TGTGCCAGCAGAGGGGCTAGCGGAGAGACCCAGTACTTC.

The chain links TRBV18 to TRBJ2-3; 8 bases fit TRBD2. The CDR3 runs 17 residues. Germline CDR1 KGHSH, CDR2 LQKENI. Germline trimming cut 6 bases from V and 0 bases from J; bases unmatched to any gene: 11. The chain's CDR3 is CASSRTTSGASTDTQYF. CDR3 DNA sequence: TGTGCCAGCTCCCGAACCACTAGCGGCGCTAGCACAGATACGCAGTATTTT.

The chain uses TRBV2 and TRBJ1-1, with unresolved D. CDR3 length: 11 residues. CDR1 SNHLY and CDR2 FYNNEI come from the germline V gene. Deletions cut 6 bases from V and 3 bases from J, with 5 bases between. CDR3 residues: CASSLDTEAFF. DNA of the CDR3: TGTGCCAGCAGCCTCGACACTGAAGCTTTCTTT.

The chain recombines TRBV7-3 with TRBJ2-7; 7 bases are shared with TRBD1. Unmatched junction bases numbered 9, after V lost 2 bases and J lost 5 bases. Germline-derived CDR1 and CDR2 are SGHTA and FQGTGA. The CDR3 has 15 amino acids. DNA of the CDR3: TGTGCCAGCAGCTTAGACCTGACAGGGCGAAACGAGCAGTACTTC. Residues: CASSLDLTGRNEQYF.

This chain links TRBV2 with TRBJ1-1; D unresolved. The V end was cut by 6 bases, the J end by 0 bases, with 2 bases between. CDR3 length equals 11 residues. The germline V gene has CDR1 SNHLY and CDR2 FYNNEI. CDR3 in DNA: TGTGCCAGCAGCGTGAACACTGAAGCTTTCTTT. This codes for CASSVNTEAFF.

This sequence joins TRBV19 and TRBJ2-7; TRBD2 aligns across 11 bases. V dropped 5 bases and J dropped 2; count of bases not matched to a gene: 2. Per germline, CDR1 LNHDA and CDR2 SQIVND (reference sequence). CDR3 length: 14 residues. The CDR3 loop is CASSLLAGAYEQYF. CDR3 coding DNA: TGTGCCAGTAGTTTACTAGCGGGAGCCTACGAGCAGTACTTC. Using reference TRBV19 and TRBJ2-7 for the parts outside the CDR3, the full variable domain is DGGITQSPKYLFRKEGQNVTLSCEQNLNHDAMYWYRQDPGQGLRLIYYSQIVNDFQKGDIAEGYSVSREKKESFPLTVTSAQKNPTAFYLCASSLLAGAYEQYFGPGTRLTVT.

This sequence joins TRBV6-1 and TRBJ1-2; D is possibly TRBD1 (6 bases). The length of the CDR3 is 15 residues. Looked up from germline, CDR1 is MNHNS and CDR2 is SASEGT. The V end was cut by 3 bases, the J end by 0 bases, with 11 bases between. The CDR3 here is CASSEGALANYGYTF. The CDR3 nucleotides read TGTGCCAGCAGTGAGGGGGCGTTAGCTAACTATGGCTACACCTTC.

CDR3 sequence reads: CASSPGQGDTDTQYF. In DNA, the CDR3 is TGTGCCAGCAGCCCTGGACAGGGGGACACAGATACGCAGTATTTT. The rearrangement uses TRBV7-2 and TRBJ2-3; the match to TRBD1 covers 10 bases. Per germline, CDR1 SGHTA and CDR2 FQGNSA. The J segment lost 2 bases and the V segment lost 5 bases, leaving 4 bases of the junction unmatched. The CDR3 totals 15 residues.

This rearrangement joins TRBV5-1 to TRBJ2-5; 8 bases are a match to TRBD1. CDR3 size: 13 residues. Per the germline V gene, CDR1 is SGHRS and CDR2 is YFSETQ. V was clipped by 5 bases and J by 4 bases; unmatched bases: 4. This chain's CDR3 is CASRQGARETQYF. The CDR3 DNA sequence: TGCGCCAGCAGGCAGGGGGCGCGAGAGACCCAGTACTTC. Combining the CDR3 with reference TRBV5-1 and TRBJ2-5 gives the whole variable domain KAGVTQTPRYLIKTRGQQVTLSCSPISGHRSVSWYQQTPGQGLQFLFEYFSETQRNKGNFPGRFSGRQFSNSRSEMNVSTLELGDSALYLCASRQGARETQYFGPGTRLLVL.

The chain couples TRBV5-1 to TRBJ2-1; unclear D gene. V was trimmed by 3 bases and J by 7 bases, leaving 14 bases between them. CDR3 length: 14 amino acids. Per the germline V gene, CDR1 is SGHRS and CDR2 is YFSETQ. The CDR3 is CASSSRRSANEQFF. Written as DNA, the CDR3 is TGCGCCAGCAGCTCCCGAAGGTCGGCGAATGAGCAGTTCTTC.

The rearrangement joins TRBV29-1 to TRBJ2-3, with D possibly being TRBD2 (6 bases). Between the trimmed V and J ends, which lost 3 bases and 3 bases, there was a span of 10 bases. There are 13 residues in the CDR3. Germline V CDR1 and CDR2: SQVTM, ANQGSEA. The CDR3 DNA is TGCAGCGTTGATTCCGGAGGGACAGATACGCAGTATTTT. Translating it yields CSVDSGGTDTQYF.